The 13 T cell receptor beta chains reported below all come from one sample, sequenced in a study of T-cell memory formation after mild COVID-19. MiXCR, applied by TCRdb to the 5' RACE reads, yields one record per CDR3 protein. The profile shows some 450,000 distinct CDR3 sequences, roughly 18% of them singletons. What was sequenced was PBMCs or a T cell subset sorted from them (not recorded which). Source of these receptors: a man between 18 and 35 years old who had mild COVID-19 (a few samples of this study predate the infection). Cell type and time point are not known.

With respect to this clonotype: An end of the junction differs from the germline gene, which may be a read error. The chain couples TRBV5-1 to TRBJ2-7; TRBD1 aligns across 8 bases. CDR1 is SGHRS and CDR2 is YFSETQ in the germline V gene. The CDR3 runs 14 residues. Here the CDR3 reads CASSPRTGTYEQYF. Here the CDR3 DNA reads TGTGCCAGCAGCCCACGGACAGGGACCTACGAGCAGTACTTC. The full variable domain, rest sourced from reference TRBV5-1 and TRBJ2-7, is KAGVTQTPRYLIKTRGQQVTLSCSPISGHRSVSWYQQTPGQGLQFLFEYFSETQRNKGNFPGRFSGRQFSNSRSEMNVSTLELGDSALYLCASSPRTGTYEQYFGPGTRLTVT.

This clonotype appeared a few times. Here the CDR3 reads CASRPGQGRTPLHF. The CDR3 DNA is TGTGCCAGCAGACCGGGACAGGGAAGAACACCCCTCCACTTT. The rearrangement joins TRBV28 to TRBJ1-6; 9 positions match TRBD1. Germline V gives CDR1 MDHEN, CDR2 SYDVKM. The V and J ends lost 6 bases and 11 bases, in that order; junction bases with no gene match: 8. CDR3 size: 14 residues.

This clonotype was picked up a small number of times. The chain carries TRBV12-3 or TRBV12-4 and TRBJ2-3, with TRBD2 as a possible D gene (6 bases). There are 14 residues in the CDR3. Trimming removed 7 bases from V and 2 bases from J, with 13 bases in between. The CDR3 sequence: CASTPGTSTDTQYF. In DNA form, the CDR3 reads TGTGCCAGCACCCCGGGGACTTCCACAGATACGCAGTATTTT.

The table lists this clonotype with many counts. The J gene is TRBJ2-1, the V gene TRBV2; 12 bases align to TRBD2. This CDR3 is 14 amino acids long. V dropped 8 bases and J dropped 2; count of bases not matched to a gene: 1. The V gene's germline CDR1 is SNHLY and CDR2 FYNNEI. The chain's CDR3 is CASRLAGAYNEQFF. The CDR3 DNA sequence: TGTGCCAGCCGACTAGCGGGGGCCTACAATGAGCAGTTCTTC. Full variable domain (missing parts from reference TRBV2 and TRBJ2-1): EPEVTQTPSHQVTQMGQEVILRCVPISNHLYFYWYRQILGQKVEFLVSFYNNEISEKSEIFDDQFSVERPDGSNFTLKIRSTKLEDSAMYFCASRLAGAYNEQFFGPGTRLTVL.

The chain recombines TRBV10-3 with TRBJ1-5; D unresolved. This CDR3 spans 16 amino acids. Germline V gene data show CDR1 as ENHRY and CDR2 as SYGVKD. Trimming stripped 0 bases from V and 3 bases from J, with 12 bases between. For the CDR3, the DNA is TGTGCCATCAGTGAGTCGATAGGAGGGTCCAATCAGCCCCAGCATTTT. Amino acid sequence: CAISESIGGSNQPQHF.

V gene TRBV7-2 combines with J gene TRBJ2-2, with D possibly matching TRBD2 (6 bases). V dropped 0 bases and J dropped 5 bases, with 16 bases sitting between them. Germline V gene data show CDR1 as SGHTA and CDR2 as FQGNSA. The CDR3 has 17 amino acids. CDR3 nucleotide sequence: TGTGCCAGCAGCTTAGCTAGAGGAGGGCCGAGTACCGGGGAGCTGTTTTTT. Translated: CASSLARGGPSTGELFF.

This clonotype was detected only a few times. The chain employs TRBV7-9 and TRBJ1-5; tentatively, D is TRBD1 (5 bases). From germline, CDR1 is SEHNR and CDR2 FQNEAQ (reference sequence). CDR3 length: 14 amino acids. The V and J ends lost 5 bases and 5 bases respectively, with 13 bases between them. CDR3 sequence: CASSIGTADQPQHF. CDR3 DNA sequence: TGTGCCAGCAGCATCGGGACGGCCGATCAGCCCCAGCATTTT.

The V gene is TRBV18, the J gene TRBJ1-1; 7 bases are shared with TRBD1. The ends lost 2 bases at V and 6 bases at J; junction bases unmatched: 12. This CDR3 has 16 amino acids. Looked up from germline, CDR1 is KGHSH and CDR2 is LQKENI. The CDR3 region has the DNA TGTGCCAGCTCACCATATTTCCCAGGGGGTAAGGCTGAAGCTTTCTTT. Translated: CASSPYFPGGKAEAFF.

This clonotype was seen once. The rearrangement links TRBV21-1 to TRBJ2-7; whether TRBD1, the table's D call, matches the DNA was not checked. TRBV21-1 constitutes a pseudogene. The CDR3 consists of 14 residues. The CDR3 DNA reads as TGTGCCAGCACTCCTCGGGACAGGGTTTACGAGCAGTACTTC. It codes for CASTPRDRVYEQYF.

The sample holds a few counts of this clonotype. The chain employs TRBV2 and TRBJ2-7, with D perhaps TRBD1 or TRBD2 (5 bases each). The CDR3 loop spans 13 amino acids. Germline V CDR1 and CDR2: SNHLY, FYNNEI. The V and J ends lost 9 bases and 3 bases respectively, with 15 bases between them. The CDR3 DNA reads as TGTGCCAGTTTCCGGGACGTGTTCTACGAGCAGTACTTC. It yields the protein CASFRDVFYEQYF.

This clonotype showed up many times. The rearrangement links TRBV10-3 to TRBJ2-3; D possibly uses TRBD1 or TRBD2 (5 bases each). This CDR3 has 11 amino acids. V was trimmed by 4 bases and J by 8 bases, leaving 7 bases between them. Germline CDR1 ENHRY, CDR2 SYGVKD. The CDR3 sequence: CAISAGGTQYF. The CDR3 nucleotides are TGTGCCATCAGTGCTGGGGGTACGCAGTATTTT.

This clonotype was seen a few times. The chain is built from TRBV10-3 and TRBJ1-2; possible D gene TRBD1, 5 bases. Deletions cut 1 base from V and 5 bases from J, with 8 bases between. CDR1 ENHRY and CDR2 SYGVKD come from the germline V gene. The CDR3 covers 13 residues. Here the CDR3 DNA reads TGTGCCATCAGTGAGTGGGGGAAATATGGCTACACCTTC. This translates into CAISEWGKYGYTF.

This clonotype has more than one count but fewer than ten. The V and J genes are TRBV6-2 or TRBV6-3 and TRBJ2-5; 14 bases are a match to TRBD2. After removal of 6 bases from V and 0 bases from J, the junction contained 9 bases not matched to a gene. The CDR3 totals 18 residues. The germline V gene has CDR1 MNHEY and CDR2 SVGEGT. CDR3 in DNA: TGTGCCAGCAGCCGACCGACTAGCGGGGGGGTTTACCAAGAGACCCAGTACTTC. It translates to CASSRPTSGGVYQETQYF.